This T cell receptor (beta chain) comes out of a study of CD8 T cells in ankylosing spondylitis. Study observations and caveats: Some motif variants were previously reported in reactive arthritis synovial fluid and blood. Made up of roughly 8 highly homologous variants, a TCR beta motif appeared characteristic of ankylosing spondylitis blood. Disease-linked clones, CD8+, were relatively rare in peripheral blood. Matched synovial fluid from ankylosing spondylitis patients was reported to be enriched for disease-linked clones.

This clonotype was seen repeatedly, ten times or more. Its antigen is unknown. A junction end diverges from the germline sequence, so it may reflect a read error. In making TCR beta libraries, quantitative 5'-RACE with molecular barcodes was used. TCRdb processed the 5' RACE reads anew with MiXCR; each CDR3 protein has one entry. The repertoire holds about 340,000 distinct CDR3 sequences, with 8% as singletons. CDR1 and CDR2 (germline): DFQATT, SNEGSKA (reference sequence). This CDR3 spans 10 amino acids. The sequence came from a male donor with ankylosing spondylitis. This chain connects TRBV20-1 to TRBJ2-1, with TRBD2 as a possible D gene (5 bases). The sample comprised blood, either unsorted or a sorted T cell fraction (not recorded which). CDR3 loop: CSATSNEQFF. The CDR3 coding sequence is TGCAGCGCTACTAGCAATGAGCAGTTCTTC.